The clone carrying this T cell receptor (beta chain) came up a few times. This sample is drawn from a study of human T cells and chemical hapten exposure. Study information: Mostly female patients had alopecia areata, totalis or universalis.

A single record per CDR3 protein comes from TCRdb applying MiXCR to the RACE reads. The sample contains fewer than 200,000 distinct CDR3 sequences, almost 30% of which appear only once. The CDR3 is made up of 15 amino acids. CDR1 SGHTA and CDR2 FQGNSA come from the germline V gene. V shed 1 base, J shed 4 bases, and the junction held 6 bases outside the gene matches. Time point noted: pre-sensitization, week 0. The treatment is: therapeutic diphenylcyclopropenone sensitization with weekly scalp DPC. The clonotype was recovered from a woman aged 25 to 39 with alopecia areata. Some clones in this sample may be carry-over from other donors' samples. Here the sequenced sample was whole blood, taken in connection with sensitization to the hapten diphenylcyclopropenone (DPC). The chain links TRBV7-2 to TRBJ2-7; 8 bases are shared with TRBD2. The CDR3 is CASSLGAGALYEQYF. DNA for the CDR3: TGTGCCAGCAGCTTAGGAGCGGGAGCCCTTTACGAGCAGTACTTC.